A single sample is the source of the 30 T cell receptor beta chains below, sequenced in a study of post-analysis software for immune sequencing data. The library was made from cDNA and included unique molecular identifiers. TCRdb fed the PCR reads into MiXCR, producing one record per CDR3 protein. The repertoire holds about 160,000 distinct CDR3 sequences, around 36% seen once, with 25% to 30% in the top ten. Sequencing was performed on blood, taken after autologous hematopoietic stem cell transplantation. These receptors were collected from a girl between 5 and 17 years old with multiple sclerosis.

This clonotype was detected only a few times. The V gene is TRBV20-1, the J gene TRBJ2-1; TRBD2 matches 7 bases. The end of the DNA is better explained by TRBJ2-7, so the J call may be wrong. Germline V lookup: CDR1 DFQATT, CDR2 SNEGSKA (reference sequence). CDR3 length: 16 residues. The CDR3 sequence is CSAKRASGLSYNEQYF. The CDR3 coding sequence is TGCAGTGCTAAAAGGGCTAGCGGACTCTCCTACAATGAGCAGTACTTC.

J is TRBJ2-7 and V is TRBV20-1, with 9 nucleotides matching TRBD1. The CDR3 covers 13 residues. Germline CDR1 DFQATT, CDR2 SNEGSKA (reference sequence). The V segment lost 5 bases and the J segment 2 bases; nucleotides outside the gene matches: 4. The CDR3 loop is CSAGTGLTYEQYF. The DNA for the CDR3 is TGCAGTGCTGGGACAGGGTTAACCTACGAGCAGTACTTC.

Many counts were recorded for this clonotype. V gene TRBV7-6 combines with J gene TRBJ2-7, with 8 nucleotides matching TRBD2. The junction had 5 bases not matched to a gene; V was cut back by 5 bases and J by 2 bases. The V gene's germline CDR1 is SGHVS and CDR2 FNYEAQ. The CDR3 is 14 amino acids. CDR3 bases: TGTGCCAGCAGCCTAACTAGCGGAGCCTACGAGCAGTACTTC. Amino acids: CASSLTSGAYEQYF.

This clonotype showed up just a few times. The CDR3 loop reads CASSSGDRGPYGYTF. CDR3 DNA: TGTGCCAGCAGCTCCGGGGACAGGGGCCCCTATGGCTACACCTTC. The J gene is TRBJ1-2, the V gene TRBV3-1; 10 bases agree with TRBD1. The ends lost 5 bases at V and 4 bases at J; junction bases unmatched: 7. CDR1 is LGHDT and CDR2 is YNNKEL in the germline V gene (reference sequence). The CDR3 contains 15 residues.

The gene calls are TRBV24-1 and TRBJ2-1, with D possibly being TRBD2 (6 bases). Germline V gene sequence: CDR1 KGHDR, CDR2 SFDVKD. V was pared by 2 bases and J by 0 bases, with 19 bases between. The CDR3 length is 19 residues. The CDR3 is CATSDSQLGTPSSYNEQFF. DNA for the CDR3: TGTGCCACCAGTGATTCGCAGTTGGGGACTCCCAGCTCCTACAATGAGCAGTTCTTC.

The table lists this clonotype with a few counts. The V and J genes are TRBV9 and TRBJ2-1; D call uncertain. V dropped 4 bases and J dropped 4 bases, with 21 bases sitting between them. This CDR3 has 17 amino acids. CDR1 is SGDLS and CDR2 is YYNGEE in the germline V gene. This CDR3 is CASSPGGHRISYNEQFF. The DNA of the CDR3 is TGTGCCAGCAGCCCAGGCGGTCATCGGATATCTTACAATGAGCAGTTCTTC.

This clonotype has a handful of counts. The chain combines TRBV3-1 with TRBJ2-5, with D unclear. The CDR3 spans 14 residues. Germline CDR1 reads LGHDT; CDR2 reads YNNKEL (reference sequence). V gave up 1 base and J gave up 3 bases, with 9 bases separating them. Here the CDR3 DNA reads TGTGCCAGCAGCCAAGGGGTGTTGGAAGAGACCCAGTACTTC. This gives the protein CASSQGVLEETQYF.

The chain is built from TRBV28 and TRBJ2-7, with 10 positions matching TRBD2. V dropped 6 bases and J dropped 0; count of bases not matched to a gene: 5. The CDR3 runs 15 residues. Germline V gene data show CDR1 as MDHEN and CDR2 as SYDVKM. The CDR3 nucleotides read TGTGCCAGCAGCCCGGGACTAGCGCGCTCCTACGAGCAGTACTTC. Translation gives CASSPGLARSYEQYF.

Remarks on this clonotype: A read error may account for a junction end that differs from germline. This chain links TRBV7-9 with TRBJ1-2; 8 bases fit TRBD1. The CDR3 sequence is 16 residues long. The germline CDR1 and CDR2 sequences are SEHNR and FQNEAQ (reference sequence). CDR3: CVSFRTGSLANYGYTF. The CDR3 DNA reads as TGTGTCAGCTTCAGGACAGGGAGTTTGGCTAACTATGGCTACACCTTC.

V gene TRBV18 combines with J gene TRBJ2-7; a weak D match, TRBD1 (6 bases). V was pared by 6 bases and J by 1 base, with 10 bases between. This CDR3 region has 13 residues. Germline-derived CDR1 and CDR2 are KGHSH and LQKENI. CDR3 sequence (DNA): TGTGCCAGCTCGAGGACAGTGTCCTACGAGCAGTACTTC. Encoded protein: CASSRTVSYEQYF.

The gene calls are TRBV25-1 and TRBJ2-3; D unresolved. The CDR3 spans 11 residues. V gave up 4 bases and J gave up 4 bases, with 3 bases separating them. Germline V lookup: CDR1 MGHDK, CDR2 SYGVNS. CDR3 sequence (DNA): TGTGCCAGCAGTGGATCAGATACGCAGTATTTT. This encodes CASSGSDTQYF.

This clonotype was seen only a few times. CDR3 in DNA: TGCAGCGTTTCTAGTTTGGGAGATACGCAGTATTTT. Protein product: CSVSSLGDTQYF. This rearrangement joins TRBV29-1 to TRBJ2-3; D uncertain. The CDR3 contains 12 residues. CDR1 and CDR2 (germline): SQVTM, ANQGSEA. Trimming took off 5 bases at V and 5 bases at J, with 11 bases between the two ends.

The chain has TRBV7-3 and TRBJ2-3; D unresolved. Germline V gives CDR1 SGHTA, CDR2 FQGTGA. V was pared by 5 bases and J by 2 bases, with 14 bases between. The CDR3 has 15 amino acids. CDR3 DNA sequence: TGTGCCAGCAGCACCTGGACGGAGCTCACAGATACGCAGTATTTT. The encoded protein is CASSTWTELTDTQYF.

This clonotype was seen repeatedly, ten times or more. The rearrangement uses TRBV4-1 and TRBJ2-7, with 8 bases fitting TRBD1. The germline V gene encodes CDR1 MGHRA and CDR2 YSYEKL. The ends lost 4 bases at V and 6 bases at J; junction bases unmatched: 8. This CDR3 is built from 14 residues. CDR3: CASSLGGQVPEQYF. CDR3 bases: TGCGCCAGCAGCCTCGGGGGACAGGTCCCCGAGCAGTACTTC.

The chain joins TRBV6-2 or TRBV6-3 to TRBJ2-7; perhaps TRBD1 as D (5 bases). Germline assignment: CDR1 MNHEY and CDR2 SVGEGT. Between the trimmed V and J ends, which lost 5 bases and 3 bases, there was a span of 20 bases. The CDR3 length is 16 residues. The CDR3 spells CASSPSPQTVYYEQYF. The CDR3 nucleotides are TGTGCCAGCAGTCCCTCTCCTCAGACAGTATACTACGAGCAGTACTTC.

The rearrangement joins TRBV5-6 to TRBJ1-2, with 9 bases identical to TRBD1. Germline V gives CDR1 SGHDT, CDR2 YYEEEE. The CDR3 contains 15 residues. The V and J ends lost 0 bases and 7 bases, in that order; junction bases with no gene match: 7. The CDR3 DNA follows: TGTGCCAGCAGCTTGGAGGGGACAGGGTTTTCTGGCTACACCTTC. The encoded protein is CASSLEGTGFSGYTF. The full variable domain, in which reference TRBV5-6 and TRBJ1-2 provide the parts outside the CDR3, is DAGVTQSPTHLIKTRGQQVTLRCSPKSGHDTVSWYQQALGQGPQFIFQYYEEEERQRGNFPDRFSGHQFPNYSSELNVNALLLGDSALYLCASSLEGTGFSGYTFGSGTRLTVV.

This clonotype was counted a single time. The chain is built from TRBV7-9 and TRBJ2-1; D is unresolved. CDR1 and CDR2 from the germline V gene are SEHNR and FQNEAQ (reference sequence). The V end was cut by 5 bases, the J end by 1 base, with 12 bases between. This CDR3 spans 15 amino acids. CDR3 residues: CASSPLESSYNEQFF. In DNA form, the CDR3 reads TGTGCCAGCAGCCCATTAGAGAGTTCCTACAATGAGCAGTTCTTC.

The CDR3 loop reads CASSLGQGLESSYEQYF. The CDR3 nucleotides are TGTGCCAGCAGCCTGGGACAGGGGTTAGAAAGTTCCTACGAGCAGTACTTC. This chain links TRBV4-2 with TRBJ2-7, with 10 bases that match TRBD1. The V gene's germline CDR1 is LGHNA and CDR2 YNFKEQ. Losses at the gene ends were 4 bases for V and 1 base for J; bases not matched to a gene: 10. The CDR3 has 17 amino acids.

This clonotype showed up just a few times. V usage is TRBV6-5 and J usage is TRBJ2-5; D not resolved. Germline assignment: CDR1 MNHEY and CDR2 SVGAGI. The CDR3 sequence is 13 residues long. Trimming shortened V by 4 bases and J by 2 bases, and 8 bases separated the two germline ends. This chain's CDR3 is CASSSAQQETQYF. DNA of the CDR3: TGTGCCAGCAGTTCCGCGCAGCAAGAGACCCAGTACTTC.

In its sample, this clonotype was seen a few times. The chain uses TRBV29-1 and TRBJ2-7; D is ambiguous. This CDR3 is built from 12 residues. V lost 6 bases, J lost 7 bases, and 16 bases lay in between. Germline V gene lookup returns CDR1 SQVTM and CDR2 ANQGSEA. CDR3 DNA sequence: TGCAGCGTCCTGTCGGGCCCGCGGGAGCAGTACTTC. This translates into CSVLSGPREQYF.

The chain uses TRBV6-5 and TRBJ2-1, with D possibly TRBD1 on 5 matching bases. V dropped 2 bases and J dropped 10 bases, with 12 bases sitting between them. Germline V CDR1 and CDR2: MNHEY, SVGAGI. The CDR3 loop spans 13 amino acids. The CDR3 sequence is CASSYLGEGEQFF. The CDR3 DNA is TGTGCCAGCAGTTACCTAGGGGAAGGGGAGCAGTTCTTC.

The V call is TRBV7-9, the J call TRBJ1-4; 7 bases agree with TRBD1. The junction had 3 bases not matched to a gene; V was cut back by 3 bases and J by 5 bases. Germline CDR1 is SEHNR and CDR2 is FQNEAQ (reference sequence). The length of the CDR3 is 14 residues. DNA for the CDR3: TGTGCCAGCAGCTTCCCGGACAGGAATGAAAAACTGTTTTTT. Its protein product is CASSFPDRNEKLFF.

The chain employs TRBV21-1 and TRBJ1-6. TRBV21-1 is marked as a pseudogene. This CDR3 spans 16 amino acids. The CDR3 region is CASSKASFFWNSPLHF. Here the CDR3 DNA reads TGTGCCAGCAGCAAAGCGAGCTTCTTTTGGAATTCACCCCTCCACTTT.

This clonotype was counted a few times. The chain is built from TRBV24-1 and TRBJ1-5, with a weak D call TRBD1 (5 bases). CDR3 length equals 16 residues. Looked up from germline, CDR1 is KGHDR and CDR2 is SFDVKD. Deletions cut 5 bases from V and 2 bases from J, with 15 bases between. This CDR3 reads CATSVFGAGGNQPQHF. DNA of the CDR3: TGTGCCACCAGTGTATTTGGGGCGGGGGGCAATCAGCCCCAGCATTTT.

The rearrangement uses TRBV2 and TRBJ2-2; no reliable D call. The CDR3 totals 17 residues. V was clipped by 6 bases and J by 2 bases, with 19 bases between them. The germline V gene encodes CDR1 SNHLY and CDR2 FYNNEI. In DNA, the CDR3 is TGTGCCAGCAGGGACCTGATTAGTGGCGGAAACACCGGGGAGCTGTTTTTT. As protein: CASRDLISGGNTGELFF.

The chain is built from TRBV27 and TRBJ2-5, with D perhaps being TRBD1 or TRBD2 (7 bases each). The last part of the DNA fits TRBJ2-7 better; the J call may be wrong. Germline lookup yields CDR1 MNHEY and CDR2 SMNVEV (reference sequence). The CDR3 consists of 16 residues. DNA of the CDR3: TGTGCCAGCAGCCCTATGGGCGCAGGGGGGGCCTACGAGCAGTACTTC. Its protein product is CASSPMGAGGAYEQYF.

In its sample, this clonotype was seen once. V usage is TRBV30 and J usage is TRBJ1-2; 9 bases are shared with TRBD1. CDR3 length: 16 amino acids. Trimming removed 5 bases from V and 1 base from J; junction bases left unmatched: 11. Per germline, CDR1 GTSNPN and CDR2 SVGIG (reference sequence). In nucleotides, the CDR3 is TGTGCCTGGGGACCGGGACAGGGTTCTTTTAACTATGGCTACACCTTC. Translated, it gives CAWGPGQGSFNYGYTF. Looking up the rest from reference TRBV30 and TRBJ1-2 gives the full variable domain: SQTIHQWPATLVQPVGSPLSLECTVEGTSNPNLYWYRQAAGRGLQLLFYSVGIGQISSEVPQNLSASRPQDRQFILSSKKLLLSDSGFYLCAWGPGQGSFNYGYTFGSGTRLTVV.

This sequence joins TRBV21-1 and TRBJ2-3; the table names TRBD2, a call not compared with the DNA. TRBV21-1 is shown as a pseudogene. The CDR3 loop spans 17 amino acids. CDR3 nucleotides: TGTGCCAGCAGCAAAAGAGCTAGCGGGAGTTCCGCAGATACGCAGTATTTT. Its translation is CASSKRASGSSADTQYF.

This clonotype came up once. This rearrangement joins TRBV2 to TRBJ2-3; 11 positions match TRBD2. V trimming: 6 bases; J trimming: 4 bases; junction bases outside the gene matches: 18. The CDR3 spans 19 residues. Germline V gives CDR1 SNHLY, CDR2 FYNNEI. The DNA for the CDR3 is TGTGCCAGCAGCCCTCCCAGACTCGGGCTAGCGGGAGGACCAGATACGCAGTATTTT. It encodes CASSPPRLGLAGGPDTQYF.

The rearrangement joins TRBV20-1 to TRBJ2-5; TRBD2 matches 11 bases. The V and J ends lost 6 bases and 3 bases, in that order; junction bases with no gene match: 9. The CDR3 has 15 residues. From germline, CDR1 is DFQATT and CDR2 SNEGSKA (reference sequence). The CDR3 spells CSANVLAGVKETQYF. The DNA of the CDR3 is TGCAGTGCCAACGTACTAGCGGGAGTGAAAGAGACCCAGTACTTC.